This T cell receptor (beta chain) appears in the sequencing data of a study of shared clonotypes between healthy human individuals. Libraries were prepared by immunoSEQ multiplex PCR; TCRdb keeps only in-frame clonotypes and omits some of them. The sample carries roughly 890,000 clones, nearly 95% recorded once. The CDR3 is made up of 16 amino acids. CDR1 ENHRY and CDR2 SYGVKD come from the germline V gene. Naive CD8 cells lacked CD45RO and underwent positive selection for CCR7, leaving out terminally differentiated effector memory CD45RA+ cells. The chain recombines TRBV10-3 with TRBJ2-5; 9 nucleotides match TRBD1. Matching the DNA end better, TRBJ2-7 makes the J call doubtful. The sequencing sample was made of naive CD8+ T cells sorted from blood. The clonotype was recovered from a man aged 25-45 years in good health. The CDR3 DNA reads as TGTGCCATCAGTGGGGCGGGGACAGGGAAATACTACGAGCAGTACTTC. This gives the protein CAISGAGTGKYYEQYF.